Here is one T cell receptor (beta chain) with its context. The CDR3 has 15 residues. Germline values: CDR1 MNHEY, CDR2 SMNVEV (reference sequence). V lost 3 bases and J lost 5; bases outside the gene matches: 6. This specimen belongs to a study of blood T cell repertoires in COVID-19. The data were produced by immunoSEQ multiplex PCR, yet TCRdb's version contains in-frame clones alone and is incomplete. The sample yields around 300,000 clones, around 89% seen once. The sequence came from a woman in her 50s who had recovered from COVID-19. The rearrangement links TRBV27 to TRBJ2-5; 10 nucleotides align to TRBD2. The source material was PBMCs or T cells enriched from blood (not recorded which). The CDR3: CASSFSLAGAETQYF. CDR3 nucleotide sequence: TGTGCCAGCAGTTTTAGTCTAGCGGGAGCCGAGACCCAGTACTTC.